This T cell receptor beta chain was identified in a study of vaccination effects on CD4 cells after COVID-19. This CDR3 region has 12 residues. Per the germline V gene, CDR1 is SGHVS and CDR2 is FQNEAQ. The table lists this clone with a count of one. Antigen unknown. A junction end diverges from the germline sequence, so it may reflect a read error. The table came from immunoSEQ multiplex PCR; TCRdb's copy has only in-frame clones and leaves some out. The sample includes tens of thousands of clones, around 81% of them seen just once. Viral peptide pools were used in the ViraFEST assay to expand antigen-specific CD4+ T cells, and sequencing came afterward. Isolating CD4+ T cells followed approximately ten days of culture. Each participant was given two doses of one vaccine (BNT162b2 or mRNA-1273). According to the study, vaccine recipients showed no prior SARS-CoV-2 infection and negative nucleocapsid antibodies.

The chain is built from TRBV7-8 and TRBJ1-2; D is uncertain. The source of this sequence is a human donor who received a COVID-19 vaccine. This material consisted of CD4+ T cells from PBMCs cultured with HCoV-229E spike peptides, taken after COVID-19 vaccination. This CDR3 is CASSPTNYGYTF. The CDR3 DNA follows: TGTGCCAGCAGCCCGACTAACTATGGCTACACTTTC.